This T cell receptor beta chain comes out of a study of T cell responses to AZD1222 COVID-19 vaccine. Trimming pared 7 bases from V and 5 bases from J, leaving 11 bases between. Germline values: CDR1 MDHEN, CDR2 SYDVKM. CDR3 size: 12 residues. Regarding this clone: Its antigen remains unknown.

The table came from immunoSEQ multiplex PCR; TCRdb's copy has only in-frame clones and leaves some out. The sample has 150,000 to 200,000 clones, 94% seen once. Study conclusions and caveats: It should be noted that donors were predominantly white British and more often female, and clonal diversity was possibly underestimated. Baseline seropositivity occurred in only a handful of AZD1222 recipients. Dominant at 160-218 and 743-854, vaccine-associated CD4 TCRs also spanned spike.

This sequence originates from an adult in good health. Sequenced here: peripheral blood, sampled on day 0 of AZD1222 vaccination. The chain combines TRBV28 with TRBJ1-1; D call uncertain. The CDR3 coding sequence is TGTGCCAGCAATCCTCTCGGGACTGAAGCTTTCTTT. This gives the protein CASNPLGTEAFF.